This TCR beta chain originates from a study of cytomegalovirus exposure and HLA in healthy donors. The PCR was carried out with 60 Vbeta primers and 13 Jbeta primers. Original data processing: In a later analysis, the count reached about 80 million unique TCR beta chains, with 9 million to 11 million shared. The protocol was immunoSEQ multiplex PCR, while the TCRdb copy is restricted to in-frame clones and leaves out a portion. V, J and clone size are taken as reported in that table, and D and trimming were inferred from the DNA itself. The sample shows approximately 110,000 clones, around 70% of them seen only once. Remarks on this clone: Its cognate antigen is unknown.

Germline lookup yields CDR1 SEHNR and CDR2 FQNEAQ (reference sequence). The CDR3 extends over 11 amino acids. V lost 7 bases, J lost 4 bases, and 8 bases lay in between. Study results and caveats: Most TCR sequences showed up rarely, but some public TCRs showed up in many donors. Analysis performed later showed TCR beta chains linked to HLA being more clonally expanded than equally common others. Immune exposure information available was restricted to CMV serostatus.

The TCR originated in a middle-aged woman in good health and CMV-seronegative. The sequenced sample was PBMCs. The rearrangement links TRBV7-9 to TRBJ2-7; no firm D call. The CDR3 spells CASKREYEQYF. The CDR3 DNA reads TGTGCCAGCAAACGAGAGTACGAGCAGTACTTC.